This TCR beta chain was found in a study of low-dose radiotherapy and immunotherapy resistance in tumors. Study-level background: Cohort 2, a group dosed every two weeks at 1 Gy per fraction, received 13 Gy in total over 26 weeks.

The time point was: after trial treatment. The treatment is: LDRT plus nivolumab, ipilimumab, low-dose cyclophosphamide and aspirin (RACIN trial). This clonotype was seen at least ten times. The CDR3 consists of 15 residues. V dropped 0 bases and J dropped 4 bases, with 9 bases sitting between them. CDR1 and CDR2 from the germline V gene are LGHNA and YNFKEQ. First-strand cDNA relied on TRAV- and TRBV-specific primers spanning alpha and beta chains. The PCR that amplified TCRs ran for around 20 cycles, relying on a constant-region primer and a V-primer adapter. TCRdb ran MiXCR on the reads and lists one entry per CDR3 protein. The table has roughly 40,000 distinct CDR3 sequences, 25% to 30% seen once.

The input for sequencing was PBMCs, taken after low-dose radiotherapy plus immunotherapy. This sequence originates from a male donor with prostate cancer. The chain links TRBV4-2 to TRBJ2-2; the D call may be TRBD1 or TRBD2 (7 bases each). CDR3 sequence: CASSQDRGGTGELFF. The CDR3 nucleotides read TGTGCCAGCAGCCAAGACAGGGGGGGCACCGGGGAGCTGTTTTTT.